The source of this T cell receptor (beta chain) is a study of blood T cells in healthy people across ages. Overall study context: Template switching picked up about one barcoded beta molecule for each two T cells.

Study results and limitations: Higher diversity, along with more naive CD4+ cells, distinguished long-lived donors from aged donors.

Note on this clonotype: Its specificity is not known.

The second PCR ran roughly 7 to 12 cycles with a sample-barcoded 5' primer and J-beta primers. TCRdb fed the 5' RACE reads into MiXCR, producing one record per CDR3 protein. The sample consists of about 1,400,000 distinct CDR3 sequences, 59% of them appearing once. The V end lost 8 bases, the J end lost 2 bases, and 9 bases lay between the germline ends. Germline-derived CDR1 and CDR2 are MGHDK and SYGVNS. This CDR3 contains 12 residues. The chain uses TRBV25-1 and TRBJ1-1; no firm D call. The TCR originated in a man younger than 35 in good health. Material: blood. The CDR3 nucleotides are TGTGCCAGCGGTCCAGCTAACACTGAAGCTTTCTTT. This encodes CASGPANTEAFF.